The rows below give T cell receptor beta chains drawn from one sample of a study of blood T cells in healthy people across ages. Each CDR3 protein gets one entry after TCRdb re-called the 5' RACE reads with MiXCR. The repertoire holds 540,000 or so distinct CDR3 sequences, with about 25% as singletons. The sequencing input was blood. The receptor set was obtained from a woman aged 70-85 years in good health. Each CDR3 is given with its conserved first and last residue. A D gene is named only where the DNA matches it firmly. Not every row has a clone size; where given, it reads once, few, many or a size class.

few | TRBJ2-4 | NA | TRBV20-1 | TGCAGTGCTAGTCCTTCTACAGGGGCCAAAAACATTCAGTACTTC | CSASPSTGAKNIQYF
NA | TRBJ2-5 | NA | TRBV9 | TGTGCCAGCAGCGCAGGGGTAGGAGAGACCCAGTACTTC | CASSAGVGETQYF
few | TRBJ2-3 | NA | TRBV5-1 | TGCGCCAGCAGCTTGGGTCCTCCTGGAGGCACAGATACGCAGTATTTT | CASSLGPPGGTDTQYF
NA | TRBJ2-4 | NA | TRBV7-2 | TGTGCCAGCAGCCCACATCCCGGAATGGGCATTCAGTACTTC | CASSPHPGMGIQYF
once | TRBJ2-1 | TRBD2 | TRBV10-3 | TGTGCCATCAGTGAGGATGGGCGGGGGTCCAATGAGCAGTTCTTC | CAISEDGRGSNEQFF
few | TRBJ1-3 | NA | TRBV7-9 | TGTGCCAGCAGCTTAGATGGCGGGGGATCTGGAAACACCATATATTTT | CASSLDGGGSGNTIYF
NA | TRBJ1-1 | NA | TRBV7-2 | TGTGCCAGCAGGCCGGGAGGGGGTACTGAAGCTTTCTTT | CASRPGGGTEAFF
few | TRBJ2-3 | NA | TRBV7-2 | TGTGCCAGCACCCGTAGCCTAGACGTCGCTTTT | CASTRSLDVAF
few | TRBJ2-2 | NA | TRBV5-1 | TGCGCCAGCAAGGAAGGGGCTAGGGGCACCGGGGAGCTGTTTTTT | CASKEGARGTGELFF
few | TRBJ1-4 | NA | TRBV29-1 | TGCAGCGCCCGGGACATTGCAACTAATGAAAAACTGTTTTTT | CSARDIATNEKLFF
few | TRBJ2-1 | TRBD1 | TRBV11-2 | TGTGCCAGCAGCTTAGCCTACAGGGGGGAGTCCTACAATGAGCAGTTCTTC | CASSLAYRGESYNEQFF
NA | TRBJ2-1 | NA | TRBV10-3 | TGTGCCATCAGTGAGAAGGAGAGCTCCTACAATGAGCAGTTCTTC | CAISEKESSYNEQFF
few | TRBJ1-2 | NA | TRBV30 | TGTGCCTGGAGGGACCTCTACTATGGCTACACCTTC | CAWRDLYYGYTF
NA | TRBJ2-1 | TRBD2 | TRBV24-1 | TGTGCCACCAGTGATCCGACTAGCGGGGACTACAATGAGCAGTTCTTC | CATSDPTSGDYNEQFF
NA | TRBJ2-5 | TRBD2 | TRBV9 | TGTGCCAGCAGCGTAGCCAGCGGGGGAACCCAAGGGACCCAGTACTTC | CASSVASGGTQGTQYF
few | TRBJ2-1 | TRBD2 | TRBV9 | TGTGCCAGCAGCCCCCGGGGGGGGGCGTCGGATGAGCAGTTCTTC | CASSPRGGASDEQFF
few | TRBJ1-4 | NA | TRBV29-1 | TGCAGCGTCCTGGACAGTAGAACAACTAATGAAAAACTGTTTTTT | CSVLDSRTTNEKLFF
NA | TRBJ1-6 | NA | TRBV2 | TGTGCCAGCAAGCGAGTGGGGGGGAGTTCACCCCTCCACTTT | CASKRVGGSSPLHF
NA | TRBJ2-1 | NA | TRBV10-3 | TGTGCCATCAGTGAAGGGCCCGTAAGCTCCTACAATGAGCAGTTCTTC | CAISEGPVSSYNEQFF
few | TRBJ1-3 | NA | TRBV19 | TGTGTCAGTAGTATAGATCGTGGTCAATCCTCTGGAAACACCATATATTTT | CVSSIDRGQSSGNTIYF
many | TRBJ2-7 | TRBD2 | TRBV7-2 | TGTGCCAGCAGCTCCATAGCGGGGGGGCGCTACGAGCAGTACTTC | CASSSIAGGRYEQYF
many | TRBJ2-3 | TRBD2 | TRBV7-9 | TGTGCCAGCAGCCCCCCGGGACTAGCGGGCACAGATACGCAGTATTTT | CASSPPGLAGTDTQYF
NA | TRBJ2-7 | TRBD1 | TRBV20-1 | TGCAGTGCTGATATTGGACAGGGCTCCTACGAGCAGTACTTC | CSADIGQGSYEQYF
NA | TRBJ1-1 | NA | TRBV18 | TGTGCCAGCTCACCACAGGGGGGGGGATCGCGGAACGCTGAAGCTTTCTTT | CASSPQGGGSRNAEAFF
NA | TRBJ1-6 | NA | TRBV20-1 | TGCAGTGCTACAATTTCAGGAGCTAATTCACCCCTCCACTTT | CSATISGANSPLHF
few | TRBJ1-3 | NA | TRBV20-1 | TGCAGTGCTAGACACAGCTCTGGAAACACCATATATTTT | CSARHSSGNTIYF
NA | TRBJ2-7 | NA | TRBV20-1 | TGCAGTGCTAGCTCCAGGCGCCCCCTCTACGAGCAGTACTTC | CSASSRRPLYEQYF
NA | TRBJ1-3 | TRBD1 | TRBV6-5 | TGTGCCAGCAGTAGCGGGACAGGGACCTCTGGAAACACCATATATTTT | CASSSGTGTSGNTIYF
few | TRBJ1-1 | NA | TRBV12-3/TRBV12-4 | TGTGCCAGCACATCCGGGCCACCGAACACTGAAGCTTTCTTT | CASTSGPPNTEAFF
once | TRBJ2-7 | NA | TRBV7-9 | TGTGCCAGCAGCTTAGCATTTAGTCTGGACACCAACTACGAGCAGTACTTC | CASSLAFSLDTNYEQYF
NA | TRBJ2-5 | NA | TRBV2 | TGTGCCAGCACAGCGTCGCATAGGGACTCCCGTCAAGAGACCCAGTACTTC | CASTASHRDSRQETQYF
few | TRBJ1-4 | NA | TRBV24-1 | TGTGCCACCAGTGATTTGTTTAATGAAAAACTGTTTTTT | CATSDLFNEKLFF
many | TRBJ2-7 | NA | TRBV15 | TGTGCCACCAGCAGGGGTATGGAGACTAAGGGCGAGCAGTACTTC | CATSRGMETKGEQYF
NA | TRBJ1-1 | NA | TRBV11-3 | TGTGCCGGCAGCCTTTCGCCCACCGCGATGAACACTGAAGCTTTCTTT | CAGSLSPTAMNTEAFF
few | TRBJ1-2 | NA | TRBV29-1 | TGCAGCTTTGGCACCCATGGCTACACCTTC | CSFGTHGYTF
NA | TRBJ2-2 | TRBD1 | TRBV6-1 | TGTGCCAGCAGATTCGGGACAGCGAACACCGGGGAGCTGTTTTTT | CASRFGTANTGELFF
NA | TRBJ2-1 | TRBD1 | TRBV5-6 | TGTGCCAGCACCAGGGGGCCAGACTCCTACAATGAGCAGTTCTTC | CASTRGPDSYNEQFF
few | TRBJ2-5 | TRBD1 | TRBV20-1 | TGCAGTGCCAGACCTAGGATACCGGACAGGGAGTCGGAGACCCAGTACTTC | CSARPRIPDRESETQYF
NA | TRBJ2-4 | NA | TRBV6-5 | TGTGCCAGCAGTTACCCCGGGACATTCAATACGGCCAAAAACATTCAGTACTTC | CASSYPGTFNTAKNIQYF
few | TRBJ2-3 | TRBD2 | TRBV15 | TGTGCCACCAGCAGATCTAGCGGGAGCGCAGATACGCAGTATTTT | CATSRSSGSADTQYF
NA | TRBJ2-1 | TRBD2 | TRBV19 | TGTGCCAGTAGTCCCTCCGGACTAGCGGGGGGCCTAGTGCAGTTCTTC | CASSPSGLAGGLVQFF
NA | TRBJ2-1 | TRBD2 | TRBV20-1 | TGCAGTGCTCCCCTAGCGGGGGGGCCGGTACAGTTCTTC | CSAPLAGGPVQFF
many | TRBJ1-1 | TRBD1 | TRBV7-6 | TGTGCCAGCAGCCCACGGACAGGGGTAATCTTAGGTGCTGAAGCTTTCTTT | CASSPRTGVILGAEAFF
few | TRBJ2-1 | TRBD1 | TRBV6-5 | TGTGCCAGCAGTTACTCGTTCGAGACAGGGCGAAATGAGCAGTTCTTC | CASSYSFETGRNEQFF
NA | TRBJ2-4 | NA | TRBV6-1 | TGTGCCAGCAGTGAAAGAGGAGGGGAAGCCAAAAACATTCAGTACTTC | CASSERGGEAKNIQYF
NA | TRBJ2-1 | TRBD1 | TRBV3-1 | TGTGCCAGCAGCCAAGATAGAGGACAGGCTTACAATGAGCAGTTCTTC | CASSQDRGQAYNEQFF